This paragraph covers one T cell receptor beta chain sequence. The target antigen is unknown. Germline-derived CDR1 and CDR2 are WNHNN and SYGVQD (reference sequence). Deletions cut 2 bases from V and 7 bases from J, with 11 bases between. The CDR3 is 13 amino acids. These data come from a study of PD-1 blockade in classical Hodgkin lymphoma. Each of the patients experienced relapse following autologous stem cell transplantation, and their brentuximab vedotin exposure differed. Sequenced by immunoSEQ multiplex PCR; TCRdb stores in-frame clones only, minus some. Counted here are about 110,000 clones, about nine tenths occurring once; the ten biggest clones make up roughly 21%. Study-wide results and limits: Still unresolved is the cause of the repertoire differences, which may be disease activity or prior therapy. Excluded were patients who started nivolumab under 1 year after ASCT, a group that had lower diversity.

The V and J genes are TRBV10-1 and TRBJ2-5, with no clear D. This sequence originates from a human donor with classical Hodgkin lymphoma. Source: peripheral blood mononuclear cells (PBMCs), taken before the second cycle of nivolumab. CDR3 loop: CASSEAPASTQYF. For the CDR3, the DNA is TGCGCCAGCAGTGAGGCGCCCGCCTCGACCCAGTACTTC.